The clone carrying this T cell receptor beta chain showed up just a few times. The CDR3 length is 15 residues. Germline trimming cut 8 bases from V and 4 bases from J; bases unmatched to any gene: 12. In germline, CDR1 is SGHVS, CDR2 FQNEAQ. The data derive from a study of blood T cell repertoires in COVID-19. About the study: Acute and convalescent COVID-19 specimens originated in the United States, Italy and Spain. In each case, the material was cDNA or gDNA derived from T cells, B-cell-depleted T cells, or PBMCs.

The repertoire was sequenced with immunoSEQ multiplex PCR; TCRdb's copy has only in-frame clones and lacks some. The sample lists 200,000 to 250,000 clones; approximately 90% were seen once. The chain combines TRBV7-8 with TRBJ1-2; 8 bases match TRBD1. Material: peripheral blood. The origin of this receptor is a woman between 45 and 65 years old with COVID-19, enrolled during active disease. CDR3 nucleotide sequence: TGTGCCAGCCGAAAGGACAGGGCGCTCAGCTATGGCTACACCTTC. This translates into CASRKDRALSYGYTF.